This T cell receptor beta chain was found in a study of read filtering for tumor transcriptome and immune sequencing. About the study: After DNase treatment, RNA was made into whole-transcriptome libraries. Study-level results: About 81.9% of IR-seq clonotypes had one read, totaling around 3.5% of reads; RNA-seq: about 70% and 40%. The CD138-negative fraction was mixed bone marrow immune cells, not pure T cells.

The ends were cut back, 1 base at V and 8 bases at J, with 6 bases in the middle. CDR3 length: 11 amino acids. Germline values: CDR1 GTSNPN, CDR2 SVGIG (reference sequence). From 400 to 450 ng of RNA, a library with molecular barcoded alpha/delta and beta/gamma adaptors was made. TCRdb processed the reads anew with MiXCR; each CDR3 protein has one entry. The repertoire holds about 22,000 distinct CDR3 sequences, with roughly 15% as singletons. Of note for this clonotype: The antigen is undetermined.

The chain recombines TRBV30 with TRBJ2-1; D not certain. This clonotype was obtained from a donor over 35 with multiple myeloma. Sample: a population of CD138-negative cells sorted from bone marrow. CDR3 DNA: TGTGCCTGGAGTGCGGCCTATGAGCAGTTCTTC. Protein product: CAWSAAYEQFF.